Below are 12 T cell receptor beta chains sequenced from a single sample in a study of cytomegalovirus exposure and HLA in healthy donors. Sequencing used immunoSEQ multiplex PCR; TCRdb keeps in-frame clones, though not all of them. The data show almost 200,000 clones, about 81% seen once. The material sequenced was PBMCs. The receptors stem from a woman younger than 45 in good health and CMV-seronegative.

V gene TRBV9 combines with J gene TRBJ1-2, with 7 bases identical to TRBD1. Germline V lookup: CDR1 SGDLS, CDR2 YYNGEE. This CDR3 spans 15 amino acids. The junction had 13 bases not matched to a gene; V was cut back by 3 bases and J by 8 bases. The CDR3 region has the DNA TGTGCCAGCAGCGCCAGCCGGGGACAGTCCTACGGCTACACCTTC. Translated: CASSASRGQSYGYTF.

The chain couples TRBV2 to TRBJ1-4; D not certain. The V end was cut by 5 bases, the J end by 8 bases, with 12 bases between. CDR1 SNHLY and CDR2 FYNNEI come from the germline V gene. The CDR3 loop spans 13 amino acids. The CDR3 loop reads CASSRVPGEKLFF. CDR3 DNA: TGTGCCAGCAGTCGGGTCCCCGGGGAAAAACTGTTTTTT.

V and J are TRBV4-1 and TRBJ2-3, with 8 bases aligning to TRBD2. This CDR3 region has 18 residues. J gave up 4 bases and V 2 bases, and 14 bases lay outside the gene matches. Germline V gene sequence: CDR1 MGHRA, CDR2 YSYEKL. The CDR3 sequence is CASSQLGTRRAKPDTQYF. The CDR3 DNA sequence: TGCGCCAGCAGCCAACTCGGGACTAGGCGAGCAAAGCCAGATACGCAGTATTTT.

This chain uses TRBV2 with TRBJ1-4, with D possibly matching TRBD1 (5 bases). Between the trimmed V and J ends, which lost 10 bases and 3 bases, there was a span of 15 bases. The CDR3 covers 14 residues. Germline V gene sequence: CDR1 SNHLY, CDR2 FYNNEI. CDR3: CATNRGGSNEKLFF. Written as DNA, the CDR3 is TGTGCCACCAATCGGGGGGGTTCTAATGAAAAACTGTTTTTT.

The V gene is TRBV7-9, the J gene TRBJ1-1; TRBD1 matches at 8 bases. V was pared by 1 base and J by 6 bases, with 10 bases of the junction left unmatched. Germline lookup yields CDR1 SEHNR and CDR2 FQNEAQ (reference sequence). The CDR3 contains 16 residues. CDR3 bases: TGTGCCAGCAGCTTAGTCCAGGGGGCTAGCGTCGCTGAAGCTTTCTTT. This codes for CASSLVQGASVAEAFF. Variable domain in full (rest from reference TRBV7-9 and TRBJ1-1): DTGVSQNPRHKITKRGQNVTFRCDPISEHNRLYWYRQTLGQGPEFLTYFQNEAQLEKSRLLSDRFSAERPKGSFSTLEIQRTEQGDSAMYLCASSLVQGASVAEAFFGQGTRLTVV.

This clone was observed a single time. The rearrangement links TRBV5-5 to TRBJ2-5; D may be TRBD1 (6 bases). Germline V CDR1 and CDR2: SGHKS, YYEKEE (reference sequence). The CDR3 length is 15 residues. With 2 bases removed from V and 4 bases from J, the gap between germline ends came to 15 bases. CDR3 residues: CASSFQQGMAETQYF. For the CDR3, the DNA is TGTGCCAGCAGCTTCCAGCAGGGGATGGCAGAGACCCAGTACTTC.

This sequence joins TRBV2 and TRBJ2-5; D uncertain. Deletions cut 4 bases from V and 4 bases from J, with 10 bases between. Germline assignment: CDR1 SNHLY and CDR2 FYNNEI. CDR3 length: 13 amino acids. CDR3 sequence reads: CASSVSGPETQYF. CDR3 sequence (DNA): TGTGCCAGCAGTGTAAGTGGCCCAGAGACCCAGTACTTC.

The chain links TRBV28 to TRBJ2-4; a possible D gene is TRBD2 (5 bases). In germline, CDR1 is MDHEN, CDR2 SYDVKM. The CDR3 is made up of 13 amino acids. The ends were cut back, 5 bases at V and 0 bases at J, with 5 bases in the middle. The CDR3: CASSEGAKNIQYF. The CDR3 bases are TGTGCCAGCAGTGAGGGAGCCAAAAACATTCAGTACTTC.

DNA for the CDR3: TGTGCCTGGAGCCCCACTAGCGGGGGGGCCGATGAGCAGTTCTTC. This encodes CAWSPTSGGADEQFF. The chain uses TRBV30 and TRBJ2-1; TRBD2 matches 13 bases. The CDR3 has 15 amino acids. Germline V lookup: CDR1 GTSNPN, CDR2 SVGIG (reference sequence). The V and J ends lost 3 bases and 8 bases, in that order; junction bases with no gene match: 7.

The chain links TRBV29-1 to TRBJ2-2; TRBD2 is a possible D gene (6 bases). The V end lost 4 bases, the J end lost 8 bases, and 20 bases lay between the germline ends. The germline CDR1 and CDR2 sequences are SQVTM and ANQGSEA. CDR3 length equals 15 residues. CDR3 DNA sequence: TGCAGCGTTGTATTACAGACCAAAGGAGGGGGGGAGCTGTTTTTT. It translates to CSVVLQTKGGGELFF.

This clone was recorded once. The rearrangement links TRBV9 to TRBJ2-1; D might be TRBD2 (6 bases). This CDR3 comprises 15 residues. The V gene lost 3 bases and the J gene lost 8 bases, with 18 bases spanning the gap. Per the germline V gene, CDR1 is SGDLS and CDR2 is YYNGEE. The CDR3 region is CASSGRLGGIHEQFF. Here the CDR3 DNA reads TGTGCCAGCAGCGGACGACTAGGTGGTATCCATGAGCAGTTCTTC. Variable domain in full (rest from reference TRBV9 and TRBJ2-1): DSGVTQTPKHLITATGQRVTLRCSPRSGDLSVYWYQQSLDQGLQFLIQYYNGEERAKGNILERFSAQQFPDLHSELNLSSLELGDSALYFCASSGRLGGIHEQFFGPGTRLTVL.

The V gene is TRBV7-3, the J gene TRBJ1-1; 8 bases map to TRBD1. CDR3 length equals 14 residues. Germline assignment: CDR1 SGHTA and CDR2 FQGTGA. The trim removed 8 bases at V and 3 bases at J, leaving 8 bases unmatched. CDR3 sequence (DNA): TGTGCCAGCGGGGCCAGGGGGCACGACACTGAAGCTTTCTTT. Translated: CASGARGHDTEAFF.